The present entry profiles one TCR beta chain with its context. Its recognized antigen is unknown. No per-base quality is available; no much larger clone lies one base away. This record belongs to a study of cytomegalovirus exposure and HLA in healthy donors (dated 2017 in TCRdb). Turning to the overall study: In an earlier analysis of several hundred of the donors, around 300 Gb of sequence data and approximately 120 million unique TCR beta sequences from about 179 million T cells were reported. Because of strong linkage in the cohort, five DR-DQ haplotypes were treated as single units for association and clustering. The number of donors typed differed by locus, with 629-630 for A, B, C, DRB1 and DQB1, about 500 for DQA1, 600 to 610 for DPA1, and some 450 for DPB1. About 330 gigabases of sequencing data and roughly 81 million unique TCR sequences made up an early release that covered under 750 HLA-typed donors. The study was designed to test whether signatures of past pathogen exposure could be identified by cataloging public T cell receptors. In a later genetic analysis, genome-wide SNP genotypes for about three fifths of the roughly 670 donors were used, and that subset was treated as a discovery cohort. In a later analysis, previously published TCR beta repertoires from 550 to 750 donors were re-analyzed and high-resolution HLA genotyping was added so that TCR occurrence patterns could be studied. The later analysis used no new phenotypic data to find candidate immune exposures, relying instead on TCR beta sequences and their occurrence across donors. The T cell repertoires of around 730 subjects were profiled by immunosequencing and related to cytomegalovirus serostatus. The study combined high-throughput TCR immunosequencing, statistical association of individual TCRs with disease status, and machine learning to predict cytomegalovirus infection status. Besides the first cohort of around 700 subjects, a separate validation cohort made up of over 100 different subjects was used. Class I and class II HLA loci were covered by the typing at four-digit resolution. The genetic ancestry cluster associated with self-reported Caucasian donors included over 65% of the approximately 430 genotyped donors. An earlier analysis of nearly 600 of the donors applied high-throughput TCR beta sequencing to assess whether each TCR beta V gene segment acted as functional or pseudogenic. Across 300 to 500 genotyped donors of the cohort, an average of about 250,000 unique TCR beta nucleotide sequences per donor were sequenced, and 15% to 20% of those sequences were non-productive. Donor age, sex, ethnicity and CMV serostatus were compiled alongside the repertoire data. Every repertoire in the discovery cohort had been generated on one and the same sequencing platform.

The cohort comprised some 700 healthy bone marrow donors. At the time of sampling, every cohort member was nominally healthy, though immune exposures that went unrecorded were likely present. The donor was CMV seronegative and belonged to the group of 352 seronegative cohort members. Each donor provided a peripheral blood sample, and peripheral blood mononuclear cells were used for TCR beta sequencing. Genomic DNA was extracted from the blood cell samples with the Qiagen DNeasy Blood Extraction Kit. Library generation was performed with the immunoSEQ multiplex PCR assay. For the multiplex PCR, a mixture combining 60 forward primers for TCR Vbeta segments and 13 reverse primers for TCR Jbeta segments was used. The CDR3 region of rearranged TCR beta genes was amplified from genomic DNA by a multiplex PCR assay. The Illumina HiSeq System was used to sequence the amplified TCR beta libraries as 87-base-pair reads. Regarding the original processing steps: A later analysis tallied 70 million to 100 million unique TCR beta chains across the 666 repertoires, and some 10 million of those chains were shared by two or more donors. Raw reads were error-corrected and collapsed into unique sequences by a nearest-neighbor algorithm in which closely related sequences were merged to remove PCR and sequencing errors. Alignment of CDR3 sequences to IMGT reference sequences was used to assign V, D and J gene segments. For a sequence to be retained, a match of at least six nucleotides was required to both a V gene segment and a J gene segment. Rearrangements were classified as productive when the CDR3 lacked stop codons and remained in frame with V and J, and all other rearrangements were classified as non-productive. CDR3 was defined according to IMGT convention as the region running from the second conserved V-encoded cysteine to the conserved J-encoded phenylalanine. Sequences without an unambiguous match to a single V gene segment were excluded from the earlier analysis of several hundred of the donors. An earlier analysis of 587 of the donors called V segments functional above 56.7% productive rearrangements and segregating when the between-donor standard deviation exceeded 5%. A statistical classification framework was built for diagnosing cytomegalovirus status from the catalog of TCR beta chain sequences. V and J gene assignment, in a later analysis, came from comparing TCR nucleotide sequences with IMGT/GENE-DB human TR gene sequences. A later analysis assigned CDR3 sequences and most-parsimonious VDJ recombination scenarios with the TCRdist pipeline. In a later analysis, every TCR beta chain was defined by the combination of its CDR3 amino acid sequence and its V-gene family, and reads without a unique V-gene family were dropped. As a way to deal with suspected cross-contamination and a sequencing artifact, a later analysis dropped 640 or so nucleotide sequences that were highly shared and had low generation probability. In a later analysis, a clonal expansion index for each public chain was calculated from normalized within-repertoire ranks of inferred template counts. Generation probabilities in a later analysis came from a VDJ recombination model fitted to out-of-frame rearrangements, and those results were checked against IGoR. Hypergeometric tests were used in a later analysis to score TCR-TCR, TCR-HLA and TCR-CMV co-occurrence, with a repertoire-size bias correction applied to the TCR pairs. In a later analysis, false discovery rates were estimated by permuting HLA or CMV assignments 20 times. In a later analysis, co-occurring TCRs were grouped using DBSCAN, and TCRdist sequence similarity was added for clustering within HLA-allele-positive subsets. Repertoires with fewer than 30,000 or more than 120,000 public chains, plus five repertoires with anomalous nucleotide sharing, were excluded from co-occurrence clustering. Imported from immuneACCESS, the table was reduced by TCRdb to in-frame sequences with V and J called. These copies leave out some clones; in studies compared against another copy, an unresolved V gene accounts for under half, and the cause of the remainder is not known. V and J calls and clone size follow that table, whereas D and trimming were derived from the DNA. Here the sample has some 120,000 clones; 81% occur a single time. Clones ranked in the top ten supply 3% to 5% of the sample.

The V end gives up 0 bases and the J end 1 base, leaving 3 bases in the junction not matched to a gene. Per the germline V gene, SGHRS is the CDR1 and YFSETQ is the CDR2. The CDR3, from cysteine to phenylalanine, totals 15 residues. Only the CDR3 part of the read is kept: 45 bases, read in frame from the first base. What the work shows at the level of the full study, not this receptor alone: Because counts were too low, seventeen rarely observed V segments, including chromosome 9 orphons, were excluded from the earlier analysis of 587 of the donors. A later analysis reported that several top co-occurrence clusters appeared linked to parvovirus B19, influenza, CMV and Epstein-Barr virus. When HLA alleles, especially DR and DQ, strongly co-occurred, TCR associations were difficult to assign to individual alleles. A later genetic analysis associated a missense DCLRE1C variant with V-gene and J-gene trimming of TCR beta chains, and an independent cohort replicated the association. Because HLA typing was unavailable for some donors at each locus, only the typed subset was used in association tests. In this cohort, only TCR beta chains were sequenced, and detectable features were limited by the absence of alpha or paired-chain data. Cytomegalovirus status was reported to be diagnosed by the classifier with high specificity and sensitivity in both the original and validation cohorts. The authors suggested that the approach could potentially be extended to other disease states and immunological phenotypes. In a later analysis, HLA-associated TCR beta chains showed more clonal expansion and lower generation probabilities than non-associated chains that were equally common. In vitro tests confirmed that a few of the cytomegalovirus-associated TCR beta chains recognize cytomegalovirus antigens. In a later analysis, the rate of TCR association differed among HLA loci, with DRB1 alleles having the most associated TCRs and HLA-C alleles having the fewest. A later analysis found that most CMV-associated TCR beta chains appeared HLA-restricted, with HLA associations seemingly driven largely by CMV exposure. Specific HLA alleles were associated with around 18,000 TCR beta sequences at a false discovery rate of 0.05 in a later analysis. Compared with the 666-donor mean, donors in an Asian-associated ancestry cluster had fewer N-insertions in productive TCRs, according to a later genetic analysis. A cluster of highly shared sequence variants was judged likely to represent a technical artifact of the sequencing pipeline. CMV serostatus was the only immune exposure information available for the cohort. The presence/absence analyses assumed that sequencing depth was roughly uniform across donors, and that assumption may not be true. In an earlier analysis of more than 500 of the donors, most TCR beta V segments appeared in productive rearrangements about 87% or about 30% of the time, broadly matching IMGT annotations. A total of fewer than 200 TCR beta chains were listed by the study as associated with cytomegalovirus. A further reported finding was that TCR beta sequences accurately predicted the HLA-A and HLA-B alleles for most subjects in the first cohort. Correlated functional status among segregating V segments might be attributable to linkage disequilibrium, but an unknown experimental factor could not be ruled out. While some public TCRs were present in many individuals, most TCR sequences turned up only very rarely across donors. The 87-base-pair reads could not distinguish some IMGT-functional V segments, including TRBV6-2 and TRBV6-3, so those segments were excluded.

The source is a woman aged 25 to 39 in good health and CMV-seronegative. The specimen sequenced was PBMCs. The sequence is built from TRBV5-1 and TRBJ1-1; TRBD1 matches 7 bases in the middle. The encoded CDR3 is CASSLGAGGNTEAFF. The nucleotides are TGCGCCAGCAGCTTGGGGGCAGGGGGGAACACTGAAGCTTTCTTT. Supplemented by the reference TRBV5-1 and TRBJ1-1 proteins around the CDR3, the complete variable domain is KAGVTQTPRYLIKTRGQQVTLSCSPISGHRSVSWYQQTPGQGLQFLFEYFSETQRNKGNFPGRFSGRQFSNSRSEMNVSTLELGDSALYLCASSLGAGGNTEAFFGQGTRLTVV.